These 32 T cell receptor beta chains share one sample of origin, sequenced in a study of Ad26.COV2.S vaccination and SARS-CoV-2 variants (dated by TCRdb to 2020 to 2022). Library preparation used the immunoSEQ multiplex PCR assay. Drawn from immuneACCESS, this table holds only the in-frame rearrangements with V and J called that TCRdb kept. Clones are partly lost; checked studies trace under half to an unresolved V gene and leave the rest unexplained. This sample comprises a few hundred thousand clones, approximately 90% of them detected only once. The ten largest clonotypes hold about 4% of the sample. Interpreted using the paper, the treatment or condition label stands for: over 15 received Ad26.COV2.S at low or high dose, single or two shots; a few received placebo; per-sample allocation not given. For vaccine and placebo recipients, the sequenced repertoires came from samples collected on day 63 after the first injection.

The sequencing used peripheral blood, collected in a trial of Ad26.COV2.S vaccine versus placebo. The receptors come from a person aged 18 to 59 who received the Ad26.COV2.S COVID-19 vaccine or a placebo.

In this sample, this clone turned up a few times. J is TRBJ2-7 and V is TRBV2, with 9 bases matching TRBD1. CDR3 size: 13 residues. The germline V gene encodes CDR1 SNHLY and CDR2 FYNNEI. After removal of 6 bases from V and 7 bases from J, the junction contained 7 bases not matched to a gene. The CDR3 coding sequence is TGTGCCAGCAGCGGGACAGGGCCGAGGGAGCAGTACTTC. Its translation: CASSGTGPREQYF.

The chain joins TRBV27 to TRBJ2-7, with D possibly being TRBD1 (8 bases). Germline V lookup: CDR1 MNHEY, CDR2 SMNVEV (reference sequence). The CDR3 totals 14 residues. Deletions cut 8 bases from V and 4 bases from J, with 18 bases between. CDR3 sequence: CASRPQGEGYEQYF. CDR3 sequence (DNA): TGTGCCAGCCGACCACAGGGGGAGGGGTACGAGCAGTACTTC.

The V call is TRBV5-5, the J call TRBJ2-7; 8 bases match TRBD2. The V and J ends lost 3 bases and 2 bases, in that order; junction bases with no gene match: 7. CDR1 is SGHKS, CDR2 YYEKEE, per germline (reference sequence). The CDR3 length is 15 residues. The CDR3 sequence is CASSSRTSSAYEQYF. The CDR3 DNA sequence: TGTGCCAGCAGCTCCCGGACTAGCAGCGCCTACGAGCAGTACTTC.

The chain uses TRBV3-1 (or the pseudogene TRBV3-2) and TRBJ1-1; D is uncertain. The germline V gene has CDR1 LGHDT and CDR2 YNNKEL (reference sequence). Trimming took 4 bases from V and 1 from J, leaving 13 bases between them. CDR3 size: 15 residues. Written as DNA, the CDR3 is TGTGCCAGCAGCCCCCAAAACCGCGAGAACACTGAAGCTTTCTTT. This translates into CASSPQNRENTEAFF.

The rearrangement joins TRBV5-1 to TRBJ1-2, with 8 bases matching TRBD1. The CDR3 is 13 residues long. V was pared by 4 bases and J by 8 bases, with 7 bases of the junction left unmatched. Per the germline V gene, CDR1 is SGHRS and CDR2 is YFSETQ. The CDR3 region is CASSPLGQGGYTF. DNA for the CDR3: TGCGCCAGCAGCCCCCTAGGACAGGGCGGCTACACCTTC.

This clone has a single count. The chain is built from TRBV9 and TRBJ2-7, with TRBD2 identical over 7 bases. V shed 1 base, J shed 1 base, and the junction held 5 bases outside the gene matches. This CDR3 comprises 15 residues. Germline V gene data show CDR1 as SGDLS and CDR2 as YYNGEE. The CDR3 sequence is CASSVNGGSSYEQYF. The CDR3 DNA reads as TGTGCCAGCAGCGTAAACGGGGGGAGTTCCTACGAGCAGTACTTC.

The chain has TRBV11-2 and TRBJ1-2, with D unclear. V lost 8 bases, J lost 5 bases, and 15 bases lay in between. The CDR3 spans 13 residues. Germline-derived CDR1 and CDR2 are SGHAT and FQNNGV. CDR3 DNA sequence: TGTGCCAGCCCGAGCCGGTATGGATATGGCTACACCTTC. Translating it yields CASPSRYGYGYTF.

The genes are TRBV14 and TRBJ2-7; a possible D gene is TRBD2 (5 bases). Trimming removed 1 base from V and 5 bases from J, with 9 bases in between. This CDR3 contains 13 residues. Germline lookup yields CDR1 SGHDN and CDR2 FVKESK. CDR3 region: CASSQVYGNEQYF. Written as DNA, the CDR3 is TGTGCCAGCAGCCAAGTTTACGGGAACGAGCAGTACTTC.

The chain has TRBV6-5 and TRBJ2-1; 7 bases are shared with TRBD2. CDR1 and CDR2 (germline): MNHEY, SVGAGI. The CDR3 consists of 15 residues. V was pared by 1 base and J by 5 bases, with 5 bases of the junction left unmatched. The CDR3 sequence: CASSYLRGTNNEQFF. In DNA, the CDR3 is TGTGCCAGCAGTTACTTGCGGGGGACTAACAATGAGCAGTTCTTC.

The chain employs TRBV7-3 and TRBJ2-2; 8 bases map to TRBD2. The germline CDR1 and CDR2 sequences are SGHTA and FQGTGA. The J segment lost 6 bases and the V segment lost 2 bases, leaving 8 bases of the junction unmatched. The CDR3 has 16 amino acids. CDR3 loop: CASSLVGTSSAGELFF. CDR3 DNA: TGTGCCAGCAGCTTAGTTGGGACTAGTTCAGCCGGGGAGCTGTTTTTT.

J is TRBJ2-2 and V is TRBV9; possible D gene TRBD1, 5 bases. The CDR3 is 16 residues long. The V and J ends lost 1 base and 1 base respectively, with 11 bases between them. From germline, CDR1 is SGDLS and CDR2 YYNGEE. The CDR3, as DNA: TGTGCCAGCAGCGTAAACATAGGGGTGAACACCGGGGAGCTGTTTTTT. It codes for CASSVNIGVNTGELFF.

The genes are TRBV5-1 and TRBJ1-6; D gene unclear. The germline gives CDR1 SGHRS, CDR2 YFSETQ. This CDR3 has 13 residues. V was cut by 3 bases and J by 13 bases, with 14 bases left in between. Here the CDR3 DNA reads TGCGCCAGCAGCTCGAACCCGTTTTCCCCCCTCCACTTT. Encoded protein: CASSSNPFSPLHF.

The chain carries TRBV30 and TRBJ1-1, with D possibly TRBD1 on 5 matching bases. In germline, CDR1 is GTSNPN, CDR2 SVGIG (reference sequence). V was shortened by 3 bases and J by 6 bases, with 17 bases between the two germline ends. This CDR3 has 14 residues. In nucleotides, the CDR3 is TGTGCCTGGAGCCGAGACAGTAAGGTCCCTGAAGCTTTCTTT. It translates to CAWSRDSKVPEAFF.

This chain joins TRBV4-2 and TRBJ1-4, with TRBD1 as a possible D gene (5 bases). V was shortened by 3 bases and J by 5 bases, with 10 bases between the two germline ends. CDR3 length: 14 amino acids. Germline CDR1 LGHNA, CDR2 YNFKEQ. CDR3 amino acids: CASSHRDGNEKLFF. In nucleotides, the CDR3 is TGTGCCAGCAGCCACAGGGATGGCAATGAAAAACTGTTTTTT.

CDR3 protein: CASIGGTGAYNEQFF. The DNA of the CDR3 is TGTGCCAGCATCGGCGGGACAGGTGCCTACAATGAGCAGTTCTTC. The V call is TRBV28, the J call TRBJ2-1; 8 nucleotides line up with TRBD1. Per germline, CDR1 MDHEN and CDR2 SYDVKM. The CDR3 contains 15 residues. Germline trimming cut 7 bases from V and 2 bases from J; bases unmatched to any gene: 7.

The rearrangement uses TRBV9 and TRBJ1-5; 9 bases line up with TRBD1. Germline values: CDR1 SGDLS, CDR2 YYNGEE. V gave up 2 bases and J gave up 6 bases; unmatched junction bases: 3. There are 14 residues in the CDR3. Written as DNA, the CDR3 is TGTGCCAGCAGCGTTGGACAGGGGAGTCAGCCCCAGCATTTT. Encoded protein: CASSVGQGSQPQHF.

The chain links TRBV3-1 (or the pseudogene TRBV3-2) to TRBJ2-5; 10 bases match TRBD2. In germline, CDR1 is LGHDT, CDR2 YNNKEL (reference sequence). The V gene end was trimmed by 4 bases and the J gene end by 5 bases; junction bases not matched to a gene: 4. The CDR3 totals 14 residues. CDR3 nucleotides: TGTGCCAGCAGCCTAGCGGGGGGCCTGGAGACCCAGTACTTC. Protein sequence: CASSLAGGLETQYF.

This clone was seen more than once but under ten times. The chain links TRBV4-1 to TRBJ1-2; 7 bases align to TRBD1. CDR3 length: 15 residues. Trimming at V came to 1 base and at J to 8 bases, leaving 10 bases not matched to a gene. Germline V gene data show CDR1 as MGHRA and CDR2 as YSYEKL. The CDR3 nucleotides read TGCGCCAGCAGCCAAGTTACAGGGGAGCCTGAGGGCTACACCTTC. Translation gives CASSQVTGEPEGYTF.

The chain links TRBV15 to TRBJ2-7; the match to TRBD1 covers 9 bases. The CDR3 has 15 residues. V lost 1 base and J lost 6; bases outside the gene matches: 7. Germline V gene sequence: CDR1 LNHNV, CDR2 YYDKDF (reference sequence). CDR3: CATSRARTGVGEQYF. The CDR3, as DNA: TGTGCCACCAGCAGAGCCAGGACAGGGGTAGGCGAGCAGTACTTC.

This clone has just a few counts. The rearrangement uses TRBV2 and TRBJ1-2, with D unclear. Germline V lookup: CDR1 SNHLY, CDR2 FYNNEI. V was cut by 6 bases and J by 10 bases, with 18 bases left in between. CDR3 size: 13 residues. This chain's CDR3 is CASRSQVLGTYTF. CDR3 bases: TGTGCCAGCAGGAGCCAGGTCCTGGGCACCTACACCTTC. The variable domain in full, completed from reference TRBV2 and TRBJ1-2, reads EPEVTQTPSHQVTQMGQEVILRCVPISNHLYFYWYRQILGQKVEFLVSFYNNEISEKSEIFDDQFSVERPDGSNFTLKIRSTKLEDSAMYFCASRSQVLGTYTFGSGTRLTVV.

The chain is built from TRBV3-1 (or the pseudogene TRBV3-2) and TRBJ1-5; D unresolved. In germline, CDR1 is LGHDT, CDR2 YNNKEL (reference sequence). The CDR3 loop spans 14 amino acids. The V and J ends lost 4 bases and 4 bases respectively, with 11 bases between them. CDR3: CASSLGPTNQPQHF. The CDR3 DNA reads as TGTGCCAGCAGCCTAGGACCTACAAATCAGCCCCAGCATTTT.

The chain uses TRBV7-2 and TRBJ1-1; D remains ambiguous. Trimming took off 7 bases at V and 0 bases at J, with 12 bases between the two ends. The CDR3 covers 14 residues. Germline V CDR1 and CDR2: SGHTA, FQGNSA. The chain's CDR3 is CASIETALNTEAFF. In DNA, the CDR3 is TGTGCCAGCATAGAGACGGCCCTGAACACTGAAGCTTTCTTT.

The rearrangement uses TRBV6-5 and TRBJ1-1; TRBD1 is a possible D gene (5 bases). Germline V gives CDR1 MNHEY, CDR2 SVGAGI. The CDR3 sequence is 12 residues long. The germline V and J ends were trimmed by 5 bases and 1 base, with 5 bases remaining between them. The DNA of the CDR3 is TGTGCCAGCAGTACAGGGAACACTGAAGCTTTCTTT. Translation gives CASSTGNTEAFF.

The CDR3 bases are TGTGCCAGTAGTAGGGCCTCAGCGAACATTCAGTACTTC. It is translated as CASSRASANIQYF. J is TRBJ2-4 and V is TRBV19; D uncertain. Trimming took 4 bases from V and 7 from J, leaving 11 bases between them. Looked up from germline, CDR1 is LNHDA and CDR2 is SQIVND (reference sequence). This CDR3 has 13 residues.

This clone was recorded once. The V and J genes are TRBV19 and TRBJ1-6; no clear D gene. Germline V lookup: CDR1 LNHDA, CDR2 SQIVND (reference sequence). The germline V and J ends were trimmed by 5 bases and 4 bases, with 9 bases remaining between them. The length of the CDR3 is 14 residues. For the CDR3, the DNA is TGTGCCAGTAGTTCCGGGAGGTATAATTCACCCCTCCACTTT. Amino acids: CASSSGRYNSPLHF.

The chain employs TRBV19 and TRBJ1-5; D is undetermined. Germline values: CDR1 LNHDA, CDR2 SQIVND (reference sequence). The CDR3 sequence is 15 residues long. V shed 5 bases and J shed 6 bases, with 17 bases lying between them. CDR3 residues: CASSEAGGSGQPQHF. CDR3 nucleotide sequence: TGTGCCAGTAGTGAGGCCGGAGGGAGCGGTCAGCCCCAGCATTTT.

This clone appeared once. The chain couples TRBV7-9 to TRBJ2-5, with TRBD2 as a possible D gene (5 bases). The germline gives CDR1 SEHNR, CDR2 FQNEAQ (reference sequence). The CDR3 is 13 amino acids. Deletions cut 4 bases from V and 0 bases from J, with 6 bases between. CDR3 coding DNA: TGTGCCAGCAGCTACGGGGACCAAGAGACCCAGTACTTC. Amino acids: CASSYGDQETQYF.

The chain is built from TRBV18 and TRBJ1-1, with TRBD1 matching 7 bases. With 6 bases clipped from V and 5 bases from J, the junction kept 9 bases outside the gene matches. CDR3 length: 14 residues. Germline V gives CDR1 KGHSH, CDR2 LQKENI. CDR3 sequence (DNA): TGTGCCAGCTCCAAAGACAGGGAACGGACTGAAGCTTTCTTT. Amino acid sequence: CASSKDRERTEAFF.

V and J are TRBV27 and TRBJ1-5; 8 bases match TRBD1. Trimming took 8 bases from V and 2 from J; bases not matched to a gene: 23. The CDR3 spans 20 residues. The germline V gene has CDR1 MNHEY and CDR2 SMNVEV (reference sequence). CDR3 sequence: CASHPSGRGQSVGGNQPQHF. For the CDR3, the DNA is TGTGCCAGCCATCCTAGCGGCAGGGGGCAAAGTGTAGGCGGCAATCAGCCCCAGCATTTT.

The genes are TRBV19 and TRBJ2-3; no clear D. The germline V gene has CDR1 LNHDA and CDR2 SQIVND (reference sequence). Trimming took off 5 bases at V and 2 bases at J, with 8 bases between the two ends. The CDR3 runs to 13 residues. As DNA, the CDR3 is TGTGCCAGTAGTCTGGTTGCCACAGATACGCAGTATTTT. Translated, it gives CASSLVATDTQYF.

The chain links TRBV25-1 to TRBJ1-2, with 10 nucleotides matching TRBD1. This CDR3 has 15 residues. J was trimmed by 6 bases and V by 0 bases; bases with no gene match: 4. In germline, CDR1 is MGHDK, CDR2 SYGVNS. DNA for the CDR3: TGTGCCAGCAGTGAATACGGAGACAGGGGGCATGGCTACACCTTC. Translation: CASSEYGDRGHGYTF.

The sample holds one count of this clone. The chain carries TRBV19 and TRBJ2-7; D call uncertain. The V end lost 3 bases, the J end lost 2 bases, and 17 bases lay between the germline ends. Germline V lookup: CDR1 LNHDA, CDR2 SQIVND (reference sequence). This CDR3 region has 16 residues. CDR3 in DNA: TGTGCCAGTAGTATCCTGCCAGGACCTTTGGCCTACGAGCAGTACTTC. Translation: CASSILPGPLAYEQYF. The variable domain in full, with the rest retrieved from reference TRBV19 and TRBJ2-7, is DGGITQSPKYLFRKEGQNVTLSCEQNLNHDAMYWYRQDPGQGLRLIYYSQIVNDFQKGDIAEGYSVSREKKESFPLTVTSAQKNPTAFYLCASSILPGPLAYEQYFGPGTRLTVT.